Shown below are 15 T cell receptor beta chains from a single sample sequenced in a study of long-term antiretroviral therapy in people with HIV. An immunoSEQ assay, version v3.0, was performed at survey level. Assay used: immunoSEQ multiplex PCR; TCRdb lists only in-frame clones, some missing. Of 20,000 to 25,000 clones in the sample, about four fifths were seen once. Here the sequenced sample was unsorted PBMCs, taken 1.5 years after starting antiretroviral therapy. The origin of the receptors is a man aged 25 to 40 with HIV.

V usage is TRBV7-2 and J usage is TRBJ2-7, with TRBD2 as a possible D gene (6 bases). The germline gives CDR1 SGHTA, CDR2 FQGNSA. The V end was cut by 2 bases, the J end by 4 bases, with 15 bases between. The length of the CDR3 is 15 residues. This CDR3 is CASSLRATSLYEQYF. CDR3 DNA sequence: TGTGCCAGCAGCTTAAGAGCGACTAGTTTGTACGAGCAGTACTTC.

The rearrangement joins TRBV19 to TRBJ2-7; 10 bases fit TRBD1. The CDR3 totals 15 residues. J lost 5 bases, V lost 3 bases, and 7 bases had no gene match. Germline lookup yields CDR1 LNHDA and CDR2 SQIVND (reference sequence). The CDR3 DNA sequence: TGTGCCAGTAGTATGGGAGACAGGGGGCTGAACGAGCAGTACTTC. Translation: CASSMGDRGLNEQYF.

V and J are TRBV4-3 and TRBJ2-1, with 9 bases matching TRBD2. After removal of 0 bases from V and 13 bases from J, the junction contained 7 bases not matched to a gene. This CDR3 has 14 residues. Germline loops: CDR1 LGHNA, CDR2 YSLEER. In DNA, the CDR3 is TGCGCCAGCAGCCAAGAGCGAGCTAGCGGGGCTCAGTTCTTC. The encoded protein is CASSQERASGAQFF.

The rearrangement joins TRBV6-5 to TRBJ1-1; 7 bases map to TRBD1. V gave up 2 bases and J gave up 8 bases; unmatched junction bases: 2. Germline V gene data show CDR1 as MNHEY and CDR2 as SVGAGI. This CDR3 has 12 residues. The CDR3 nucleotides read TGTGCCAGCAGTTACCCACAGGGGGAAGCTTTCTTT. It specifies CASSYPQGEAFF.

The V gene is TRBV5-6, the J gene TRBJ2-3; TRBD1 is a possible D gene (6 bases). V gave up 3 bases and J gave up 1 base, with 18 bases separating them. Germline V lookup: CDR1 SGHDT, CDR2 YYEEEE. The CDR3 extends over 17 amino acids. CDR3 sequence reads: CASSSLRGNPGTDTQYF. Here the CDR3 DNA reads TGTGCCAGCAGCTCTTTGAGGGGGAACCCTGGCACAGATACGCAGTATTTT.

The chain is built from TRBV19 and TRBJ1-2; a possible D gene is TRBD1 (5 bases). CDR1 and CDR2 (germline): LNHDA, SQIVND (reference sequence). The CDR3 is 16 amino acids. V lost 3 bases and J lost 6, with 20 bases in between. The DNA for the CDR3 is TGTGCCAGTAGTATCCAGTATTCTAGTGTAGGGGATGGCTACACCTTC. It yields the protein CASSIQYSSVGDGYTF.

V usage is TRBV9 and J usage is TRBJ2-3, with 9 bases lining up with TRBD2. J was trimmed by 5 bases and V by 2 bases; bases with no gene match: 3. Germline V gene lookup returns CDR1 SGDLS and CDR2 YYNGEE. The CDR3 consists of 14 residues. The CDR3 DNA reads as TGTGCCAGCAGCGTTGCGGGAGGGGGAGATACGCAGTATTTT. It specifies CASSVAGGGDTQYF.

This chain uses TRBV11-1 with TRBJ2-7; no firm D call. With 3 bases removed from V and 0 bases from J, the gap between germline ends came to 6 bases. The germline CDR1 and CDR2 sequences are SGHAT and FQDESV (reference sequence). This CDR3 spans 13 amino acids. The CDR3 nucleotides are TGTGCCAGCAGCTTCTATATCTCCTACGAGCAGTACTTC. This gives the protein CASSFYISYEQYF.

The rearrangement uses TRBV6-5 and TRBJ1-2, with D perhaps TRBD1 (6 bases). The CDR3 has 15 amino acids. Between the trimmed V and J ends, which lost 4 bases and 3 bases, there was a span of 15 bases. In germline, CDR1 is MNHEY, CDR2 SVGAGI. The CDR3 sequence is CASSSSTGLYYGYTF. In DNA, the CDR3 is TGTGCCAGCAGTTCCTCCACAGGGTTGTACTATGGCTACACCTTC.

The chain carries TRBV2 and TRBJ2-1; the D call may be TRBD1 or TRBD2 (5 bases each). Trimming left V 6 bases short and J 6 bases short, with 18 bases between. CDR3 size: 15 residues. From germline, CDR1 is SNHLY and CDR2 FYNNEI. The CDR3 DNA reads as TGTGCCAGCAGCGCAACGGGACCACCTAGCAATGAGCAGTTCTTC. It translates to CASSATGPPSNEQFF.

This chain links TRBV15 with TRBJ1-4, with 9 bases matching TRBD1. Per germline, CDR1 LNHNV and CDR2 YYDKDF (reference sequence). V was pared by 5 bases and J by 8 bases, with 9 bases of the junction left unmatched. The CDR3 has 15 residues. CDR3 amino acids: CATSPRDRDVEKLFF. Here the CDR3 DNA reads TGTGCCACCAGCCCCCGGGACAGGGACGTCGAAAAACTGTTTTTT.

Here the CDR3 DNA reads TGCGCCAGCAGCTGGGACAGGGACAACCCAACTAATGAAAAACTGTTTTTT. Residues: CASSWDRDNPTNEKLFF. The chain couples TRBV5-1 to TRBJ1-4, with 9 bases aligning to TRBD1. The CDR3 covers 17 residues. Germline CDR1 and CDR2: SGHRS and YFSETQ. J lost 0 bases, V lost 3 bases, and 6 bases had no gene match.

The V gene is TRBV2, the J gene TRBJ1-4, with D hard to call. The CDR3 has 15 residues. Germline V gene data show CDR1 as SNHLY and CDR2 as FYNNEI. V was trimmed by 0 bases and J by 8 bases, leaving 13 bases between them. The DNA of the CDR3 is TGTGCCAGCAGTGAAGCTCGTCTGATTGGGGAAAAACTGTTTTTT. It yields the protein CASSEARLIGEKLFF.

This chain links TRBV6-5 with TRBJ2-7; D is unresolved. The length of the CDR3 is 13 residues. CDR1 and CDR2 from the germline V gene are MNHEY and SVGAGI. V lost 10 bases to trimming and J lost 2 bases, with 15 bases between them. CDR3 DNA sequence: TGTGCCACCTCACTGGCACGAACCTACGAGCAGTACTTC. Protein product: CATSLARTYEQYF.

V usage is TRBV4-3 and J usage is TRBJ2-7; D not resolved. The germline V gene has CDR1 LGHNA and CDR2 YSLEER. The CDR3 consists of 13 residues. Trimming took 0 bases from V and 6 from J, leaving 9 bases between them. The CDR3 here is CASSQDTGFEQYF. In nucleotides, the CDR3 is TGCGCCAGCAGCCAAGATACCGGGTTCGAGCAGTACTTC.